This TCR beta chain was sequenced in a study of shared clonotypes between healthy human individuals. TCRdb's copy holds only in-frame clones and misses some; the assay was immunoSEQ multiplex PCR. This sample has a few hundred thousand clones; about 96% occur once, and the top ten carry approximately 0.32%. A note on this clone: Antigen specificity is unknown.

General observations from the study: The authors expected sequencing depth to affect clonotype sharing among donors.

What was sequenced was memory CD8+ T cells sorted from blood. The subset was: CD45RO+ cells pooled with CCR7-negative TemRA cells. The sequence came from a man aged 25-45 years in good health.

This CDR3 is CASSDLQVTEAFF. The CDR3 coding sequence is TGCGCCAGCAGTGATTTGCAGGTCACTGAAGCTTTCTTT. The chain has TRBV10-2 and TRBJ1-1, with no clear D. Germline V gene lookup returns CDR1 WSHSY and CDR2 SAAADI. V lost 3 bases, J lost 4 bases, and 9 bases lay in between. The length of the CDR3 is 13 residues.